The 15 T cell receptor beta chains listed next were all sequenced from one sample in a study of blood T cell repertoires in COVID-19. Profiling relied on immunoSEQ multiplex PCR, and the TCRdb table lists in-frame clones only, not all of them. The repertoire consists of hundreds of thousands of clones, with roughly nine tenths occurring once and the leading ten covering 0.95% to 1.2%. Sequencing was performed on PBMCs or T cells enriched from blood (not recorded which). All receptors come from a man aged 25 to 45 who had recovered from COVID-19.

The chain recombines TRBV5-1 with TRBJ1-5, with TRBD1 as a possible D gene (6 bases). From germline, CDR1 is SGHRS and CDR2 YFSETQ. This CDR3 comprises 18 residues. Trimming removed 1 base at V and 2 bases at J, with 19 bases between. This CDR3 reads CASSLRGGGAGGNQPQHF. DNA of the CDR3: TGCGCCAGCAGCTTGAGAGGTGGGGGCGCAGGGGGCAATCAGCCCCAGCATTTT.

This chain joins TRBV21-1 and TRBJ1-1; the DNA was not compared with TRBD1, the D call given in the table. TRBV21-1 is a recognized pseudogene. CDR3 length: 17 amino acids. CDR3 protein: CASSKVNRKGTEAEAFF. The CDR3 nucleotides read TGTGCCAGCAGCAAAGTGAACCGAAAAGGGACAGAGGCTGAAGCTTTCTTT.

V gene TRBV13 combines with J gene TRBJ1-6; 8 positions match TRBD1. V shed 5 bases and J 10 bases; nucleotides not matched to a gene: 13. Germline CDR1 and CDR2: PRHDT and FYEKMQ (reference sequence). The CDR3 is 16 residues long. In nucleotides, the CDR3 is TGTGCCAGCAGCCTCGGACAGGGAACCTCTAGGTCACCCCTCCACTTT. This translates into CASSLGQGTSRSPLHF. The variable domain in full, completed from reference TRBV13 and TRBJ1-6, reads AAGVIQSPRHLIKEKRETATLKCYPIPRHDTVYWYQQGPGQDPQFLISFYEKMQSDKGSIPDRFSAQQFSDYHSELNMSSLELGDSALYFCASSLGQGTSRSPLHFGNGTRLTVT.

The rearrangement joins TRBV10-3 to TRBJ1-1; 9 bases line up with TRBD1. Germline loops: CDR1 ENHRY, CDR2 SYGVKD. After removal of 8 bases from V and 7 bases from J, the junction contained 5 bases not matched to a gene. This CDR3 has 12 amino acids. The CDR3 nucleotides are TGTGCCATCGGGGACAGGGAGGGTGAAGCTTTCTTT. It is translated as CAIGDREGEAFF.

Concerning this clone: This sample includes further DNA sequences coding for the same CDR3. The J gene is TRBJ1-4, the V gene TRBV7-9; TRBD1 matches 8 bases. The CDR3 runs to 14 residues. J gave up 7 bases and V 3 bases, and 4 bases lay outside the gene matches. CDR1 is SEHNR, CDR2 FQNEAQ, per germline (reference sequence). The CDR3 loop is CASSLAGGGEKLFF. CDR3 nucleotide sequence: TGTGCCAGCAGCTTGGCAGGGGGCGGTGAAAAACTGTTTTTT.

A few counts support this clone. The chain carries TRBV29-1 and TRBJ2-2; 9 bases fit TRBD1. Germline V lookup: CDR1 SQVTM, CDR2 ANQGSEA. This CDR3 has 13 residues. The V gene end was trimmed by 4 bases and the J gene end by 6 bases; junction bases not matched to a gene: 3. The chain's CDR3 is CSVARTGAGELFF. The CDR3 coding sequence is TGCAGCGTTGCTAGGACAGGGGCCGGGGAGCTGTTTTTT.

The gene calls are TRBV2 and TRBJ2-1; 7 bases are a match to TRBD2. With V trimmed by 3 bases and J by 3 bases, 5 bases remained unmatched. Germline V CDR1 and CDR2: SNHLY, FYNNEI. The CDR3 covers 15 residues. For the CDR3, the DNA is TGTGCCAGCAGTGAGAGGGACTACCGCTACAATGAGCAGTTCTTC. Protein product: CASSERDYRYNEQFF.

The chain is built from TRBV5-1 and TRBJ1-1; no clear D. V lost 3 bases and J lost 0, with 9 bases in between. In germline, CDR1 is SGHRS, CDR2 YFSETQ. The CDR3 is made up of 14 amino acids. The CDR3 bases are TGCGCCAGCAGCTCTAGCAACATGAACACTGAAGCTTTCTTT. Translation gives CASSSSNMNTEAFF.

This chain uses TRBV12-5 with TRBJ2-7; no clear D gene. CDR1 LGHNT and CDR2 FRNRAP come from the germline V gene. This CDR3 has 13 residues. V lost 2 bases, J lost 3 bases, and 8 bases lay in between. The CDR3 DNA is TGTGCTAGTGGTTTGACCGCCGGCTACGAGCAGTACTTC. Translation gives CASGLTAGYEQYF.

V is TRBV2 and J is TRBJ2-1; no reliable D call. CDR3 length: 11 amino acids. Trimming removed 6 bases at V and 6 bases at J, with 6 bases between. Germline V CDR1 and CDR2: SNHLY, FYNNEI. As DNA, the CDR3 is TGTGCCAGCAGGACTGTCAATGAGCAGTTCTTC. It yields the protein CASRTVNEQFF.

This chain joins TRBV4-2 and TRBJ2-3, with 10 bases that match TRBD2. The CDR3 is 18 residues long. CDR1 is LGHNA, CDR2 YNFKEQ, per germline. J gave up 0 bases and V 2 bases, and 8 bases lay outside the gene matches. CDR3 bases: TGTGCCAGCAGCCAAAGAATACTAGCGGGGACTAGCACAGATACGCAGTATTTT. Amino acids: CASSQRILAGTSTDTQYF.

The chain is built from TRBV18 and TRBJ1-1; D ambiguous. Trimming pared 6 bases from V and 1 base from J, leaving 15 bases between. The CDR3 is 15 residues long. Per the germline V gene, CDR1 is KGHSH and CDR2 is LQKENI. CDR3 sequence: CASSRIGGANTEAFF. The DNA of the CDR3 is TGTGCCAGCTCGCGCATTGGCGGTGCGAACACTGAAGCTTTCTTT.

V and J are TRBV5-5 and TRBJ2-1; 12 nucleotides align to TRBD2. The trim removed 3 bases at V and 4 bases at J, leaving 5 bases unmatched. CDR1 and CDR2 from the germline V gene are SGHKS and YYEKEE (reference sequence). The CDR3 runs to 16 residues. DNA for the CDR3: TGTGCCAGCAGCTCCGGCGGGACTAGCGGGTACAATGAGCAGTTCTTC. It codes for CASSSGGTSGYNEQFF.

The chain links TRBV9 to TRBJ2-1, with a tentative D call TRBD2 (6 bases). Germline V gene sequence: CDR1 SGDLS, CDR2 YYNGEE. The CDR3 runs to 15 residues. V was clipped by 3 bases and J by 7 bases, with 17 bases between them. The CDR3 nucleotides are TGTGCCAGCAGCGACGGGACTCTTAATAATAATGAGCAGTTCTTC. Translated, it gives CASSDGTLNNNEQFF.

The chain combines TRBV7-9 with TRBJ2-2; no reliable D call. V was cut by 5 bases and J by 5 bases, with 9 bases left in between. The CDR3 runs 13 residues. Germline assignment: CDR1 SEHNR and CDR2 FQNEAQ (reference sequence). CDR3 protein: CASSPVRTGELFF. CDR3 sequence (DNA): TGTGCCAGCAGCCCCGTCCGTACCGGGGAGCTGTTTTTT.